Following are 27 T cell receptor beta chains from one sample sequenced in a study of HIV-infected patients and healthy controls. TCRdb independently ran MiXCR on the 5' RACE reads; one entry per CDR3 protein. The sample holds 60,000 to 75,000 distinct CDR3 sequences, roughly a sixth seen once. The sequenced material came from CD4+ T cells from blood. The receptor source for this set is a human donor in good health.

In this sample, this clonotype turned up a few times. The chain links TRBV24-1 to TRBJ2-3; no clear D. This CDR3 spans 12 amino acids. Trimming shortened V by 1 base and J by 5 bases, and 3 bases separated the two germline ends. Germline CDR1 is KGHDR and CDR2 is SFDVKD. DNA for the CDR3: TGTGCCACCAGTGATTTTGGAGATACGCAGTATTTT. Translation gives CATSDFGDTQYF.

This chain's CDR3 is CASSPAGGPYEQFF. As DNA, the CDR3 is TGTGCCAGCTCACCGGCGGGAGGGCCATATGAGCAGTTCTTC. This sequence joins TRBV18 and TRBJ2-1, with 9 bases fitting TRBD2. The CDR3 has 14 residues. J gave up 8 bases and V 3 bases, and 5 bases lay outside the gene matches. Germline V gene sequence: CDR1 KGHSH, CDR2 LQKENI.

V usage is TRBV4-1 and J usage is TRBJ2-3, with D possibly TRBD2 on 6 matching bases. Germline values: CDR1 MGHRA, CDR2 YSYEKL. The CDR3 contains 19 residues. V was pared by 5 bases and J by 6 bases, with 30 bases between. Written as DNA, the CDR3 is TGCGCCAGCAGCTCGACCAAGATCATGAGGAGTCAGGGAGGCGATACGCAGTATTTT. As protein: CASSSTKIMRSQGGDTQYF.

This chain connects TRBV20-1 to TRBJ1-5; the D is unclear. This CDR3 spans 16 amino acids. Germline V lookup: CDR1 DFQATT, CDR2 SNEGSKA (reference sequence). V dropped 3 bases and J dropped 0 bases, with 15 bases sitting between them. CDR3 DNA: TGCAGTGCTAGCTCCGAGGGCGGTTATAGCAATCAGCCCCAGCATTTT. This gives the protein CSASSEGGYSNQPQHF.

The chain joins TRBV7-2 to TRBJ2-3; D uncertain. Germline V gene sequence: CDR1 SGHTA, CDR2 FQGNSA. This CDR3 is 12 amino acids long. Trimming pared 5 bases from V and 5 bases from J, leaving 8 bases between. The CDR3 bases are TGTGCCAGCAGCCCATACAGAGATACGCAGTATTTT. It yields the protein CASSPYRDTQYF.

This clonotype was found a few times. The CDR3: CASSKMADSIYNSYNEQFF. CDR3 DNA: TGTGCCAGCAGCAAAATGGCGGACTCAATCTATAACTCCTACAATGAGCAGTTCTTC. The chain carries TRBV21-1 and TRBJ2-1; the table assigns TRBD2, which was not confirmed against the DNA. TRBV21-1 is recorded as a pseudogene. The CDR3 consists of 19 residues.

The table lists this clonotype with a few counts. The chain couples TRBV19 to TRBJ1-1, with a weak D call TRBD1 (5 bases). V lost 3 bases, J lost 1 base, and 15 bases lay in between. Germline V lookup: CDR1 LNHDA, CDR2 SQIVND (reference sequence). The CDR3 has 16 residues. The CDR3 region has the DNA TGTGCCAGTAGTATGGGGCCCTGGGCCCGGAACACTGAAGCTTTCTTT. Amino acids: CASSMGPWARNTEAFF.

This clonotype was recorded at least ten times. The V and J genes are TRBV28 and TRBJ2-7; D tentatively fits TRBD1 or TRBD2 (6 bases each). Germline lookup yields CDR1 MDHEN and CDR2 SYDVKM. V was pared by 6 bases and J by 6 bases, with 15 bases between. The CDR3 is 13 amino acids. The CDR3 protein is CASSWGARGEQYF. CDR3 DNA: TGTGCCAGCAGCTGGGGGGCCAGGGGCGAGCAGTACTTC.

This clonotype was seen only a few times. V is TRBV6-2 or TRBV6-3 and J is TRBJ2-1; possible D gene TRBD1, 5 bases. Per the germline V gene, CDR1 is MNHEY and CDR2 is SVGEGT. V was pared by 7 bases and J by 4 bases, with 8 bases between. This CDR3 spans 12 amino acids. For the CDR3, the DNA is TGTGCCAGCACCAAGGGGTACAATGAGCAGTTCTTC. Residues: CASTKGYNEQFF.

This clonotype was seen more than once but under ten times. The V and J genes are TRBV14 and TRBJ2-1, with TRBD1 as a possible D gene (6 bases). This CDR3 is 16 amino acids long. V was shortened by 2 bases and J by 5 bases, with 16 bases between the two germline ends. CDR1 SGHDN and CDR2 FVKESK come from the germline V gene. DNA of the CDR3: TGTGCCAGCAGCCAATTCGGTGGGGGCCGGGACAATGAGCAGTTCTTC. Translation: CASSQFGGGRDNEQFF.

This clonotype was found many times. The chain uses TRBV7-3 and TRBJ2-4; D might be TRBD1 (6 bases). Germline lookup yields CDR1 SGHTA and CDR2 FQGTGA. Trimming removed 1 base from V and 9 bases from J, with 13 bases in between. This CDR3 is 14 amino acids long. The CDR3 is CASSLSPTGPIQYF. DNA of the CDR3: TGTGCCAGCAGCTTAAGTCCCACAGGGCCCATTCAGTACTTC.

The chain carries TRBV20-1 and TRBJ1-3, with D maybe TRBD1 (5 bases). Germline lookup yields CDR1 DFQATT and CDR2 SNEGSKA (reference sequence). V was clipped by 5 bases and J by 0 bases, with 14 bases between them. The CDR3 contains 15 residues. The CDR3 nucleotides read TGCAGTGCTGTCTGGGACGCAAGCTCTGGAAACACCATATATTTT. This gives the protein CSAVWDASSGNTIYF.

The J gene is TRBJ1-3, the V gene TRBV12-3 or TRBV12-4; possible D gene TRBD1, 5 bases. This CDR3 is built from 15 residues. The V end lost 5 bases, the J end lost 0 bases, and 11 bases lay between the germline ends. This CDR3 reads CASSRDRSSGNTIYF. CDR3 nucleotides: TGTGCCAGCAGTCGGGACCGCTCCTCTGGAAACACCATATATTTT.

The chain couples TRBV7-9 to TRBJ1-1; D remains ambiguous. The CDR3 length is 14 residues. The V end lost 5 bases, the J end lost 2 bases, and 12 bases lay between the germline ends. Germline V CDR1 and CDR2: SEHNR, FQNEAQ (reference sequence). CDR3 sequence reads: CASSLQAPNTEAFF. The CDR3 nucleotides read TGTGCCAGCAGCCTCCAGGCCCCCAACACTGAAGCTTTCTTT.

The chain joins TRBV7-8 to TRBJ2-7; D is possibly TRBD2 (6 bases). Trimming cost V 5 bases and J 4 bases, with 18 bases left between them. There are 15 residues in the CDR3. Germline assignment: CDR1 SGHVS and CDR2 FQNEAQ. In nucleotides, the CDR3 is TGTGCCAGCAGCCAACTCCAGCCGGAGGGGTACGAGCAGTACTTC. Its translation: CASSQLQPEGYEQYF.

This rearrangement joins TRBV5-1 to TRBJ1-5; no definite D call. The ends were cut back, 0 bases at V and 7 bases at J, with 11 bases in the middle. This CDR3 contains 14 residues. The V gene's germline CDR1 is SGHRS and CDR2 YFSETQ. CDR3 coding DNA: TGCGCCAGCAGCTTGGGTCTCGAGGGACAGCCCCAGCATTTT. It is translated as CASSLGLEGQPQHF.

This rearrangement joins TRBV3-1 to TRBJ2-1; 9 bases are a match to TRBD2. The CDR3 spans 16 residues. J gave up 5 bases and V 6 bases, and 11 bases lay outside the gene matches. Germline V gene lookup returns CDR1 LGHDT and CDR2 YNNKEL (reference sequence). The CDR3 protein is CASRGLAGGGDNEQFF. The CDR3 DNA reads TGTGCCAGCAGAGGATTGGCGGGAGGGGGGGACAATGAGCAGTTCTTC.

This clonotype was recorded a few times. The chain couples TRBV28 to TRBJ1-1, with 7 bases identical to TRBD1. Trimming removed 3 bases from V and 7 bases from J; junction bases left unmatched: 8. Per germline, CDR1 MDHEN and CDR2 SYDVKM. The CDR3 runs to 14 residues. The CDR3 here is CASSFEAGGGEAFF. The CDR3 nucleotides are TGTGCCAGCAGTTTCGAGGCAGGGGGGGGTGAAGCTTTCTTT.

This clonotype has at least ten counts. V gene TRBV7-2 combines with J gene TRBJ2-6, with D possibly TRBD2 on 5 matching bases. Trimming pared 6 bases from V and 1 base from J, leaving 16 bases between. The CDR3 sequence is 17 residues long. Germline CDR1 reads SGHTA; CDR2 reads FQGNSA. The CDR3 DNA reads TGTGCCAGCAGAGAGGGCCCCGGTTTATCTGGGGCCAACGTCCTGACTTTC. Translated, it gives CASREGPGLSGANVLTF. The full variable domain, in which reference TRBV7-2 and TRBJ2-6 provide the parts outside the CDR3, is GAGVSQSPSNKVTEKGKDVELRCDPISGHTALYWYRQSLGQGLEFLIYFQGNSAPDKSGLPSDRFSAERTGGSVSTLTIQRTQQEDSAVYLCASREGPGLSGANVLTFGAGSRLTVL.

The gene calls are TRBV5-4 and TRBJ2-1; no clear D gene. CDR1 and CDR2 from the germline V gene are SGHNT and YYREEE (reference sequence). This CDR3 has 15 residues. The V gene lost 1 base and the J gene lost 2 bases, with 10 bases spanning the gap. CDR3 amino acids: CASSLRAWPYNEQFF. CDR3 nucleotides: TGTGCCAGCAGCTTGAGGGCTTGGCCCTACAATGAGCAGTTCTTC.

The V gene is TRBV14, the J gene TRBJ2-5; D assignment may be TRBD1 or TRBD2 (6 bases each). The germline gives CDR1 SGHDN, CDR2 FVKESK. Trimming removed 4 bases at V and 3 bases at J, with 15 bases between. The CDR3 is 15 residues long. CDR3 sequence: CASSPGGSPKETQYF. The CDR3 DNA reads as TGTGCCAGCAGCCCCGGGGGCTCCCCAAAAGAGACCCAGTACTTC. Using reference TRBV14 and TRBJ2-5 for the parts outside the CDR3, the full variable domain is EAGVTQFPSHSVIEKGQTVTLRCDPISGHDNLYWYRRVMGKEIKFLLHFVKESKQDESGMPNNRFLAERTGGTYSTLKVQPAELEDSGVYFCASSPGGSPKETQYFGPGTRLLVL.

This rearrangement joins TRBV24-1 to TRBJ2-1, with unresolved D. The ends were cut back, 1 base at V and 5 bases at J, with 11 bases in the middle. This CDR3 has 15 residues. The germline V gene encodes CDR1 KGHDR and CDR2 SFDVKD. CDR3 sequence: CATSDFARPHNEQFF. The CDR3 coding sequence is TGTGCCACCAGTGATTTTGCCAGGCCTCACAATGAGCAGTTCTTC.

At least ten counts were recorded for this clonotype. This chain uses TRBV7-3 with TRBJ2-1, with D unresolved. The germline V and J ends were trimmed by 2 bases and 5 bases, with 13 bases remaining between them. CDR1 is SGHTA, CDR2 FQGTGA, per germline. This CDR3 has 15 residues. The CDR3, as DNA: TGTGCCAGCAGCTTAGGTAGCAGTGTTGACAATGAGCAGTTCTTC. Translation: CASSLGSSVDNEQFF.

The sample holds a few counts of this clonotype. This sequence joins TRBV9 and TRBJ2-7; D is possibly TRBD2 (5 bases). V was clipped by 1 base and J by 2 bases, with 10 bases between them. This CDR3 has 14 amino acids. In germline, CDR1 is SGDLS, CDR2 YYNGEE. CDR3 in DNA: TGTGCCAGCAGCGTAAACGCGGGTGCCTACGAGCAGTACTTC. This gives the protein CASSVNAGAYEQYF.

The genes are TRBV27 and TRBJ1-1; 8 nucleotides line up with TRBD1. J gave up 3 bases and V 5 bases, and 17 bases lay outside the gene matches. The CDR3 totals 18 residues. CDR1 is MNHEY, CDR2 SMNVEV, per germline (reference sequence). This CDR3 is CASSPNRRGLLLHTEAFF. The CDR3 DNA follows: TGTGCCAGCAGTCCGAACCGCAGGGGGCTTCTATTGCACACTGAAGCTTTCTTT.

The genes are TRBV30 and TRBJ2-3; D is undetermined. Germline V lookup: CDR1 GTSNPN, CDR2 SVGIG (reference sequence). The germline V and J ends were trimmed by 0 bases and 4 bases, with 8 bases remaining between them. This CDR3 is 13 amino acids long. The DNA for the CDR3 is TGTGCCTGGAGTGTTCGCCGGGCAGATACGCAGTATTTT. Amino acid sequence: CAWSVRRADTQYF. Drawing the rest from reference TRBV30 and TRBJ2-3, the complete variable domain is SQTIHQWPATLVQPVGSPLSLECTVEGTSNPNLYWYRQAAGRGLQLLFYSVGIGQISSEVPQNLSASRPQDRQFILSSKKLLLSDSGFYLCAWSVRRADTQYFGPGTRLTVL.

On this clonotype: With a much larger clone just one base away, this may be a read error. This sequence joins TRBV29-1 and TRBJ1-6, with 7 bases aligning to TRBD1. Germline CDR1 is SQVTM and CDR2 is ANQGSEA. The CDR3 loop spans 13 amino acids. The CDR3 sequence: CSVGEGATSHLHF. The DNA of the CDR3 is TGCAGCGTGGGGGAGGGGGCAACTTCACACCTCCACTTT.